This record covers a single T cell receptor beta chain. These data come from a study of blood T cell repertoires in COVID-19. The assay was immunoSEQ multiplex PCR, and TCRdb's table has in-frame clones only and misses some. The repertoire holds about 89,000 clones, about four fifths seen once, with 6.3% in the top ten. CDR3 length: 17 amino acids. The V gene is TRBV21-1, the J gene TRBJ2-1; the table's D call TRBD2 went unverified against the DNA. TRBV21-1 is given as a pseudogene. The sequencing input was peripheral blood. The receptor was derived from a man aged 65-85 years with COVID-19, enrolled during active disease. CDR3 DNA sequence: TGTGCCAGCAGCAAAGGAGGCCCCCGGCTAGCCTACAATGAGCAGTTCTTC. This translates into CASSKGGPRLAYNEQFF.